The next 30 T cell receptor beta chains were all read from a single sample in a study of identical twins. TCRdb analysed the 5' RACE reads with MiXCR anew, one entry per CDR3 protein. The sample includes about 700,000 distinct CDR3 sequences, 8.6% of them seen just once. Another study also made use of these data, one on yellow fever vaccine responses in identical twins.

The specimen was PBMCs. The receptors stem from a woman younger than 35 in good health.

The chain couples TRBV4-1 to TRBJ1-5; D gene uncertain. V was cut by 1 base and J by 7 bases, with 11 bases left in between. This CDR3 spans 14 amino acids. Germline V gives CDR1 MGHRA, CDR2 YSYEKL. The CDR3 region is CASSQVGPGQPQHF. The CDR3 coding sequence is TGCGCCAGCAGCCAAGTAGGACCGGGGCAGCCCCAGCATTTT.

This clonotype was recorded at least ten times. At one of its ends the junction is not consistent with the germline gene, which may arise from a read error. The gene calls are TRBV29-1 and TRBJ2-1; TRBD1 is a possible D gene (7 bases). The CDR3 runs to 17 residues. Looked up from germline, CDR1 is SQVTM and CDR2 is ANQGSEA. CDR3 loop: CSVVNRDRGDLLRGVGF. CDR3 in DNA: TGCAGCGTTGTTAACCGGGACAGAGGAGACCTTTTGCGGGGTGTCGGCTTC.

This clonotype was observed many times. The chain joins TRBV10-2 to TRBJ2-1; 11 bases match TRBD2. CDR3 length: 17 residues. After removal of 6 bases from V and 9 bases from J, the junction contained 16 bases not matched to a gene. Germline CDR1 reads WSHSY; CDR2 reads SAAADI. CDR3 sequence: CASSPQRWGLAEGEQFF. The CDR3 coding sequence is TGCGCCAGCAGCCCCCAGCGGTGGGGACTAGCGGAGGGTGAGCAGTTCTTC.

CDR3 amino acids: CASRVRDSPVYTF. In nucleotides, the CDR3 is TGTGCCAGCAGAGTCCGGGACAGCCCCGTTTACACCTTC. V gene TRBV25-1 combines with J gene TRBJ1-2; 7 bases map to TRBD1. The V gene's germline CDR1 is MGHDK and CDR2 SYGVNS. J was trimmed by 11 bases and V by 6 bases; bases with no gene match: 12. The CDR3 runs to 13 residues.

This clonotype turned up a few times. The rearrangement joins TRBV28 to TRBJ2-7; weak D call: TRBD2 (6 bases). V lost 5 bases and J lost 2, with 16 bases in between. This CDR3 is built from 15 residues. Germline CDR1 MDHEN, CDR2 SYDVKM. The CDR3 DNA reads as TGTGCCAGCAGTCCCGGTGGGGGGTCCACCTACGAGCAGTACTTC. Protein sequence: CASSPGGGSTYEQYF.

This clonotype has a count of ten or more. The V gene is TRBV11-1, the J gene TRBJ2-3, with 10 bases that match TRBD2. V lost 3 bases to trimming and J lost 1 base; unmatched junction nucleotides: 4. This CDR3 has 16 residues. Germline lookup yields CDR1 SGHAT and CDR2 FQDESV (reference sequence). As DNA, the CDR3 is TGTGCCAGCAGCTTTTTAACTAGCGGGGGCACAGATACGCAGTATTTT. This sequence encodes CASSFLTSGGTDTQYF.

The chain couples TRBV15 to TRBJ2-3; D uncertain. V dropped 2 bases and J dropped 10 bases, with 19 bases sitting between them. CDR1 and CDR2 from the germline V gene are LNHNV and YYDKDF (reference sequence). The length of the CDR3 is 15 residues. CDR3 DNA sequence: TGTGCCACCAGCAGAACCTTCGATCGTTTGGTTGCGCAGTATTTT. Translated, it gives CATSRTFDRLVAQYF.

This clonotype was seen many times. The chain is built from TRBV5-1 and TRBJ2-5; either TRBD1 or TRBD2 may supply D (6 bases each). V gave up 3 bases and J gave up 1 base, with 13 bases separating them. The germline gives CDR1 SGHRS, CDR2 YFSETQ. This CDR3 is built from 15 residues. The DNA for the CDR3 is TGCGCCAGCAGCTGGGAGGACAGCGCCCAAGAGACCCAGTACTTC. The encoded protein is CASSWEDSAQETQYF.

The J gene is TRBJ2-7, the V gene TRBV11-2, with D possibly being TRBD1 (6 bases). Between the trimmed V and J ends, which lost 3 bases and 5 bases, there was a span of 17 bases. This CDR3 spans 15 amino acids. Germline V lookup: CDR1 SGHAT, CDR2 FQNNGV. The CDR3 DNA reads TGTGCCAGCAGCTTCCAGGGGCCAAGTTTCGACGAGCAGTACTTC. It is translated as CASSFQGPSFDEQYF.

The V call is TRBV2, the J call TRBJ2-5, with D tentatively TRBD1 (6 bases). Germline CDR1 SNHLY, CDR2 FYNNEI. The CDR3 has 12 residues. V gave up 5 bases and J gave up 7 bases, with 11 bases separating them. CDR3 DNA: TGTGCCAGCAGTCAGGGGACGTGGACCCAGTACTTC. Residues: CASSQGTWTQYF.

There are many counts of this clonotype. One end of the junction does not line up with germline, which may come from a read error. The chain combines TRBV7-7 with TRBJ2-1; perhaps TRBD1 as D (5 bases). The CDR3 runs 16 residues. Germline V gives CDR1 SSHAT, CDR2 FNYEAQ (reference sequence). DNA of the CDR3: TGTGCTAGCAGCCCCCTCGACAGACCCCCGGACAATGAGCAGTTCTTC. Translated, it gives CASSPLDRPPDNEQFF.

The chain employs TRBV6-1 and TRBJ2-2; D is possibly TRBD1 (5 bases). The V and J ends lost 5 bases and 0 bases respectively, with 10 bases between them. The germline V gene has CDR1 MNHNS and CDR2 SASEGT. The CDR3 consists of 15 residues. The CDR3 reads CASSTRVSNTGELFF. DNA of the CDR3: TGTGCCAGCAGTACCAGGGTTTCGAACACCGGGGAGCTGTTTTTT.

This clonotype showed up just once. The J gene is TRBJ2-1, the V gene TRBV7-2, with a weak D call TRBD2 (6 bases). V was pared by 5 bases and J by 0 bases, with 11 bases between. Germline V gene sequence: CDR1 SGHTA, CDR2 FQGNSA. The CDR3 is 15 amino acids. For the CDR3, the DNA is TGTGCCAGCAGCAAGACGGGGGTCTCCTACAATGAGCAGTTCTTC. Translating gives CASSKTGVSYNEQFF.

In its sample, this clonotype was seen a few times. The CDR3 region is CSARERNVAGVGEQFF. Here the CDR3 DNA reads TGCAGTGCTAGAGAAAGAAATGTAGCGGGAGTAGGTGAGCAGTTCTTC. V gene TRBV20-1 combines with J gene TRBJ2-1, with 9 bases fitting TRBD2. Germline CDR1 is DFQATT and CDR2 is SNEGSKA (reference sequence). The length of the CDR3 is 16 residues. V lost 0 bases to trimming and J lost 9 bases; unmatched junction nucleotides: 12.

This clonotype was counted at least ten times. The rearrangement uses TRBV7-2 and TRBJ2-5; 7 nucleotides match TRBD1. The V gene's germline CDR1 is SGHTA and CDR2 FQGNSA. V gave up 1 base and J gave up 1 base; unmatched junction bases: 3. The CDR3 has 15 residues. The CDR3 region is CASSLGDRAQETQYF. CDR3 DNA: TGTGCCAGCAGCTTAGGTGACAGGGCCCAAGAGACCCAGTACTTC.

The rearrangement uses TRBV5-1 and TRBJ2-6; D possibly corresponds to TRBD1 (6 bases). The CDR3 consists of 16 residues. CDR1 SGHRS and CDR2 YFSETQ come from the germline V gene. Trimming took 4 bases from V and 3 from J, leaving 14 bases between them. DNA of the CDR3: TGCGCCAGCAGCGAACCCCAGGGGTTTGGGGCCAACGTCCTGACTTTC. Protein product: CASSEPQGFGANVLTF.

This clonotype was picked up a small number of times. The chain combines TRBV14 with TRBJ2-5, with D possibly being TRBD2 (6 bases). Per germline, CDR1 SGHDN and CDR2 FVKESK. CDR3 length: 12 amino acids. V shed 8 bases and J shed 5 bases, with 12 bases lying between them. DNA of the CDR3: TGTGCCAGCGCGGGAAGAATCGAGACCCAGTACTTC. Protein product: CASAGRIETQYF. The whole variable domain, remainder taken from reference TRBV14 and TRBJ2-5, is EAGVTQFPSHSVIEKGQTVTLRCDPISGHDNLYWYRRVMGKEIKFLLHFVKESKQDESGMPNNRFLAERTGGTYSTLKVQPAELEDSGVYFCASAGRIETQYFGPGTRLLVL.

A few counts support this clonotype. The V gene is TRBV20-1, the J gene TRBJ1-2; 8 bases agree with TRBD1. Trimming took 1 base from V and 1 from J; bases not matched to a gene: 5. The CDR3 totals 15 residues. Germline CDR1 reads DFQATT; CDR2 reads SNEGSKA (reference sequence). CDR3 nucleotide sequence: TGCAGTGCTAGAGGACAGGGGAGAATTAACTATGGCTACACCTTC. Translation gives CSARGQGRINYGYTF.

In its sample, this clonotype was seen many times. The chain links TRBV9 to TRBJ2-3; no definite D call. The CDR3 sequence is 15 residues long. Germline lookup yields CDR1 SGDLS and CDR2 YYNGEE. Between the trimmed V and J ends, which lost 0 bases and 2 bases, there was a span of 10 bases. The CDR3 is CASSVVGSITDTQYF. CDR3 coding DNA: TGTGCCAGCAGCGTAGTTGGGTCCATCACAGATACGCAGTATTTT.

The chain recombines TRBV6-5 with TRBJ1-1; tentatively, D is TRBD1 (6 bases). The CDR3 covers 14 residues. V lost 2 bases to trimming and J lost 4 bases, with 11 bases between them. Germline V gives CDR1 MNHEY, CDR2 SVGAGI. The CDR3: CASSYTRGGTEAFF. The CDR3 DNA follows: TGTGCCAGCAGTTACACCAGGGGAGGCACTGAAGCTTTCTTT.

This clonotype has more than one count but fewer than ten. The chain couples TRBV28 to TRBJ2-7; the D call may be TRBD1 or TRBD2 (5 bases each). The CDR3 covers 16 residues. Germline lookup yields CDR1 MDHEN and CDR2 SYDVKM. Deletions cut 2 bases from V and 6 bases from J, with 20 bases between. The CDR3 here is CASSLKTVSGTAEQYF. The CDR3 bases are TGTGCCAGCAGTTTAAAGACAGTGTCCGGGACCGCCGAGCAGTACTTC.

CDR3 residues: CATSRVRAGNIQYF. The CDR3 coding sequence is TGTGCCACCAGCAGAGTAAGAGCTGGAAACATTCAGTACTTC. This chain uses TRBV15 with TRBJ2-4; D is unclear. Between the trimmed V and J ends, which lost 1 base and 6 bases, there was a span of 10 bases. The CDR3 has 14 residues. Germline V gene lookup returns CDR1 LNHNV and CDR2 YYDKDF (reference sequence).

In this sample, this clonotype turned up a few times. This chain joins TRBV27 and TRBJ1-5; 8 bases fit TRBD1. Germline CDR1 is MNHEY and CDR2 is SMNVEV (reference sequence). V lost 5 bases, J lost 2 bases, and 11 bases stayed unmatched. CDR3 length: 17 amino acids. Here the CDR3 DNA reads TGTGCCAGCAGTCCCACCGGACAGGGCTACGGCAATCAGCCCCAGCATTTT. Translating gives CASSPTGQGYGNQPQHF.

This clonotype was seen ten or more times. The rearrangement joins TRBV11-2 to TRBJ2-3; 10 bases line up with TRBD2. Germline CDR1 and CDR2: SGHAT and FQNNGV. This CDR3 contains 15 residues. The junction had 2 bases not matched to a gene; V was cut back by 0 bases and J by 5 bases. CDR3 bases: TGTGCCAGCAGCTTAGAGGCTAGCGGGAGAGATACGCAGTATTTT. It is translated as CASSLEASGRDTQYF.

The CDR3 reads CASSLAETGANWVTGELFF. DNA for the CDR3: TGTGCCAGCAGCTTAGCCGAGACAGGGGCTAATTGGGTGACCGGGGAGCTGTTTTTT. V is TRBV7-6 and J is TRBJ2-2, with 8 bases aligning to TRBD1. Looked up from germline, CDR1 is SGHVS and CDR2 is FNYEAQ. The CDR3 covers 19 residues. The J segment lost 5 bases and the V segment lost 0 bases, leaving 14 bases of the junction unmatched.

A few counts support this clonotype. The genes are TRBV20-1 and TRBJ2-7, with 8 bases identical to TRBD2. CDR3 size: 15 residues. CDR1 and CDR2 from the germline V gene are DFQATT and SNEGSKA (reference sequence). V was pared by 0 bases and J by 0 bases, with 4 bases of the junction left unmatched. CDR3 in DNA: TGCAGTGCTAGAGATATCCTAGCGGGCTCCTACGAGCAGTACTTC. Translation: CSARDILAGSYEQYF.

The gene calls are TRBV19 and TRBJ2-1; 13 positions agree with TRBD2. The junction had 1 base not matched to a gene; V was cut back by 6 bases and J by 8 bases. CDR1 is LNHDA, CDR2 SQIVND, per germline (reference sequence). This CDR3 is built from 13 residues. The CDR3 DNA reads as TGTGCCAGTAGCGGACTAGCGGGAGATGAGCAGTTCTTC. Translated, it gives CASSGLAGDEQFF. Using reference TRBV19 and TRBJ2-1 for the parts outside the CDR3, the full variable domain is DGGITQSPKYLFRKEGQNVTLSCEQNLNHDAMYWYRQDPGQGLRLIYYSQIVNDFQKGDIAEGYSVSREKKESFPLTVTSAQKNPTAFYLCASSGLAGDEQFFGPGTRLTVL.

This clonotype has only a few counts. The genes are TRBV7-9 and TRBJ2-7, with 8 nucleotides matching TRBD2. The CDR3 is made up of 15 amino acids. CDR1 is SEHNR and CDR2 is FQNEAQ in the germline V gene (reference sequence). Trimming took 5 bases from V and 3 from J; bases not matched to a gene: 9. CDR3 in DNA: TGTGCCAGCAGCCTTGGTGCGGGAGGACTCTACGAGCAGTACTTC. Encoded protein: CASSLGAGGLYEQYF.

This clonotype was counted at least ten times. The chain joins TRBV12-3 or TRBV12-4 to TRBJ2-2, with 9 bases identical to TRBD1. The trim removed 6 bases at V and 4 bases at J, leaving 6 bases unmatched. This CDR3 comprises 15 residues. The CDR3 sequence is CASRNRQGGTGELFF. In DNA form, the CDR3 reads TGTGCCAGCAGAAACCGACAGGGGGGCACCGGGGAGCTGTTTTTT.

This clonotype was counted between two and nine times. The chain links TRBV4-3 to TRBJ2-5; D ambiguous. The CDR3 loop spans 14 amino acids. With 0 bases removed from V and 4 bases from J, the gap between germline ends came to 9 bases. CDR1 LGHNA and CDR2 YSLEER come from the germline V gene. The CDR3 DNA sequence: TGCGCCAGCAGCCAAGATCTAGAGGCAGAGACCCAGTACTTC. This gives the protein CASSQDLEAETQYF.